This T cell receptor (beta chain) was sequenced during a study of vaccination effects on CD4 cells after COVID-19. Assay: immunoSEQ multiplex PCR; the TCRdb copy retains only in-frame clones and omits some. This repertoire shows tens of thousands of clones, approximately 80% found once; its top ten account for under 2.5%. After less than 11 days in culture, the CD4+ T cells were isolated. Comments on this clone: Its specificity is not known.

Germline CDR1 reads SGHRS; CDR2 reads YFSETQ. The CDR3 totals 15 residues. Trimming removed 4 bases from V and 0 bases from J, with 12 bases in between. The sequence was collected from a human donor who received a COVID-19 vaccine. The specimen was CD4+ T cells from PBMCs cultured without peptide, collected before COVID-19 vaccination. The chain combines TRBV5-1 with TRBJ2-3; D is possibly TRBD2 (7 bases). The CDR3 nucleotides are TGCGCCAGCAGCGGGGCGGGGGCAAGCACAGATACGCAGTATTTT. As protein: CASSGAGASTDTQYF.